The 18 T cell receptor beta chains below were found in one sample sequenced in a study of cytomegalovirus exposure and HLA in healthy donors. Amplification used 60 Vbeta primers and 13 Jbeta primers. Repertoires were generated with immunoSEQ multiplex PCR, while TCRdb's copy carries only in-frame clones and drops some. The top ten hold over 15% of the sample, which has over 75,000 clones, 60% to 85% seen once. Sequenced sample: PBMCs. Receptors originate from a man in his sixties in good health and CMV-seropositive.

The chain links TRBV11-2 to TRBJ2-1; 7 bases match TRBD2. Germline trimming cut 8 bases from V and 0 bases from J; bases unmatched to any gene: 4. This CDR3 is 14 amino acids long. Per germline, CDR1 SGHAT and CDR2 FQNNGV. The chain's CDR3 is CASRAGFSYNEQFF. CDR3 sequence (DNA): TGTGCCAGCCGAGCGGGGTTCTCCTACAATGAGCAGTTCTTC.

This chain uses TRBV4-3 with TRBJ1-5; 7 nucleotides match TRBD1. This CDR3 has 18 amino acids. Germline values: CDR1 LGHNA, CDR2 YSLEER. The junction had 11 bases not matched to a gene; V was cut back by 0 bases and J by 3 bases. Here the CDR3 DNA reads TGCGCCAGCAGCCAAGAAAAAAAGACAGGGTCACCCAATCAGCCCCAGCATTTT. The encoded protein is CASSQEKKTGSPNQPQHF.

A few counts support this clone. CDR3 sequence (DNA): TGTGCCAGCAGCCCCGGTTTGAGTGGCATTCAGTACTTC. Translated, it gives CASSPGLSGIQYF. The chain carries TRBV4-2 and TRBJ2-4, with D unclear. CDR1 and CDR2 (germline): LGHNA, YNFKEQ. This CDR3 contains 13 residues. The V gene lost 4 bases and the J gene lost 9 bases, with 13 bases spanning the gap.

The CDR3 loop reads CASSRGSGSHEQYF. CDR3 sequence (DNA): TGTGCCAGCAGCCGTGGATCTGGGAGCCACGAGCAGTACTTC. The chain recombines TRBV6-5 with TRBJ2-7, with D possibly TRBD2 on 5 matching bases. This CDR3 comprises 14 residues. Germline V gene lookup returns CDR1 MNHEY and CDR2 SVGAGI. Trimming took 6 bases from V and 5 from J, leaving 17 bases between them.

V usage is TRBV4-1 and J usage is TRBJ2-7; 10 bases agree with TRBD1. Trimming took 4 bases from V and 4 from J; bases not matched to a gene: 13. Germline CDR1 and CDR2: MGHRA and YSYEKL. CDR3 length equals 17 residues. The chain's CDR3 is CASSLRPRTGGTYEQYF. The CDR3 DNA reads as TGCGCCAGCAGCCTGCGCCCCAGGACAGGGGGAACTTACGAGCAGTACTTC.

The chain couples TRBV5-1 to TRBJ1-1; D gene unclear. This CDR3 contains 16 residues. Looked up from germline, CDR1 is SGHRS and CDR2 is YFSETQ. Trimming removed 0 bases at V and 4 bases at J, with 16 bases between. CDR3 in amino acids: CASSLAAGVLSTEAFF. Written as DNA, the CDR3 is TGCGCCAGCAGCTTGGCCGCAGGTGTCCTTAGCACTGAAGCTTTCTTT.

The V and J genes are TRBV27 and TRBJ2-1; weak D call: TRBD1 (6 bases). The V end lost 2 bases, the J end lost 5 bases, and 10 bases lay between the germline ends. Germline V gives CDR1 MNHEY, CDR2 SMNVEV (reference sequence). The CDR3 is 14 residues long. The CDR3 loop is CASSLRDNHNEQFF. The CDR3 DNA sequence: TGTGCCAGCAGTTTACGGGACAACCACAATGAGCAGTTCTTC.

The genes are TRBV30 and TRBJ2-1; no reliable D call. The germline gives CDR1 GTSNPN, CDR2 SVGIG (reference sequence). The CDR3 extends over 14 amino acids. Trimming left V 3 bases short and J 0 bases short, with 9 bases between. The CDR3 sequence: CAWSDISSYNEQFF. The CDR3 nucleotides read TGTGCCTGGAGCGACATTAGCTCCTACAATGAGCAGTTCTTC.

The chain carries TRBV2 and TRBJ2-4; maybe TRBD1 (6 bases). Germline-derived CDR1 and CDR2 are SNHLY and FYNNEI. There are 11 residues in the CDR3. Trimming cost V 6 bases and J 15 bases, with 15 bases left between them. The CDR3 bases are TGTGCCAGCAGGCACAGGGAAGGGCGGTACTTC. It codes for CASRHREGRYF.

The V call is TRBV4-2, the J call TRBJ2-7, with TRBD1 matching 7 bases. J lost 3 bases, V lost 4 bases, and 6 bases had no gene match. Germline loops: CDR1 LGHNA, CDR2 YNFKEQ. There are 14 residues in the CDR3. CDR3 DNA: TGTGCCAGCAGCCTAACAGGGGATGTCTACGAGCAGTACTTC. The encoded protein is CASSLTGDVYEQYF.

In its sample, this clone was seen many times. The chain links TRBV5-4 to TRBJ1-1; TRBD1 agrees at 11 bases. Losses at the gene ends were 6 bases for V and 3 bases for J; bases not matched to a gene: 10. The CDR3 covers 16 residues. The germline CDR1 and CDR2 sequences are SGHNT and YYREEE (reference sequence). Written as DNA, the CDR3 is TGTGCCAGCACCCCCCGGGACAGGGGGAGTCACACTGAAGCTTTCTTT. Protein product: CASTPRDRGSHTEAFF.

This chain links TRBV6-1 with TRBJ2-7; 8 bases agree with TRBD1. The V and J ends lost 6 bases and 6 bases, in that order; junction bases with no gene match: 13. CDR1 is MNHNS and CDR2 is SASEGT in the germline V gene. The length of the CDR3 is 15 residues. DNA for the CDR3: TGTGCCAGCAGCGTAATTGGACAGGGTAAAGGCGAGCAGTACTTC. It yields the protein CASSVIGQGKGEQYF.

The genes are TRBV7-2 and TRBJ2-7; TRBD1 aligns across 8 bases. Germline CDR1 SGHTA, CDR2 FQGNSA. The V and J ends lost 5 bases and 6 bases, in that order; junction bases with no gene match: 12. This CDR3 spans 15 amino acids. CDR3: CASSPPDRAGGEQYF. The DNA for the CDR3 is TGTGCCAGCAGCCCGCCGGACAGGGCCGGCGGCGAGCAGTACTTC.

On this clone itself: Germline and junction disagree at one end, which may indicate a read error. This CDR3 is also generated by other DNA sequences in the sample. The CDR3 is CASRPRDRATSGANVLTF. The CDR3 DNA sequence: TGTGCCAGCAGGCCTCGGGACAGGGCAACATCTGGGGCCAACGTCCTGACTTTC. The V call is TRBV5-1, the J call TRBJ2-6; 9 bases align to TRBD1. This CDR3 is built from 18 residues. Germline V lookup: CDR1 SGHRS, CDR2 YFSETQ. Full variable domain (rest looked up from reference TRBV5-1 and TRBJ2-6): KAGVTQTPRYLIKTRGQQVTLSCSPISGHRSVSWYQQTPGQGLQFLFEYFSETQRNKGNFPGRFSGRQFSNSRSEMNVSTLELGDSALYLCASRPRDRATSGANVLTFGAGSRLTVL.

This clone was recorded only once. The chain joins TRBV5-1 to TRBJ2-7, with TRBD1 as a possible D gene (5 bases). Trimming took off 0 bases at V and 0 bases at J, with 10 bases between the two ends. CDR1 and CDR2 (germline): SGHRS, YFSETQ. The CDR3 totals 15 residues. The CDR3 DNA reads TGCGCCAGCAGCTTGGAGGTAGACAGCTCCTACGAGCAGTACTTC. Amino acid sequence: CASSLEVDSSYEQYF.

The chain carries TRBV2 and TRBJ2-3; D remains unclear. CDR1 is SNHLY, CDR2 FYNNEI, per germline. The CDR3 sequence is 14 residues long. Trimming stripped 2 bases from V and 5 bases from J, with 11 bases between. This CDR3 is CASSEFGGRDTQYF. CDR3 sequence (DNA): TGTGCCAGCAGTGAATTTGGTGGCCGAGATACGCAGTATTTT.

To note about this clone: One end of the junction does not line up with germline, which may come from a read error. The identical CDR3 is also encoded by other nucleotide sequences in the sample. V is TRBV7-6 and J is TRBJ2-5; 7 bases match TRBD2. Germline V CDR1 and CDR2: SGHVS, FNYEAQ. The CDR3 extends over 15 amino acids. CDR3 coding DNA: TGTGCCAGTAGCTTAGTGGGCGGGGGAGGAGAGACCCAGTACTTC. This gives the protein CASSLVGGGGETQYF. Using reference TRBV7-6 and TRBJ2-5 for the parts outside the CDR3, the full variable domain is GAGVSQSPRYKVTKRGQDVALRCDPISGHVSLYWYRQALGQGPEFLTYFNYEAQQDKSGLPNDRFSAERPEGSISTLTIQRTEQRDSAMYRCASSLVGGGGETQYFGPGTRLLVL.

The chain recombines TRBV5-1 with TRBJ2-5; D may be TRBD2 (5 bases). The CDR3 length is 15 residues. Germline CDR1 SGHRS, CDR2 YFSETQ. V shed 8 bases and J shed 4 bases, with 21 bases lying between them. CDR3 sequence: CASTRYFSGRETQYF. CDR3 in DNA: TGCGCCAGTACCCGATATTTTTCGGGGAGAGAGACCCAGTACTTC.